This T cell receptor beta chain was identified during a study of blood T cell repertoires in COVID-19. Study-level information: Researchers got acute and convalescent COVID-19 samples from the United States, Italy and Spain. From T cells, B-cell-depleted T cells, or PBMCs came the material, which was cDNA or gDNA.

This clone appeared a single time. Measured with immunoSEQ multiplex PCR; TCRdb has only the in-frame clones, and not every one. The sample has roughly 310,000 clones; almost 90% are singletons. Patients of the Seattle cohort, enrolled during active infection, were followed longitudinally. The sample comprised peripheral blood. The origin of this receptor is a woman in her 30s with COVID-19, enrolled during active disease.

CDR3 sequence: CSVPGTGGTRNEQFF. CDR3 in DNA: TGCAGCGTCCCCGGGACAGGGGGCACCAGGAATGAGCAGTTCTTC. The J gene is TRBJ2-1, the V gene TRBV29-1, with 12 bases identical to TRBD1. CDR1 SQVTM and CDR2 ANQGSEA come from the germline V gene. The V gene end was trimmed by 6 bases and the J gene end by 7 bases; junction bases not matched to a gene: 10. This CDR3 region has 15 residues.